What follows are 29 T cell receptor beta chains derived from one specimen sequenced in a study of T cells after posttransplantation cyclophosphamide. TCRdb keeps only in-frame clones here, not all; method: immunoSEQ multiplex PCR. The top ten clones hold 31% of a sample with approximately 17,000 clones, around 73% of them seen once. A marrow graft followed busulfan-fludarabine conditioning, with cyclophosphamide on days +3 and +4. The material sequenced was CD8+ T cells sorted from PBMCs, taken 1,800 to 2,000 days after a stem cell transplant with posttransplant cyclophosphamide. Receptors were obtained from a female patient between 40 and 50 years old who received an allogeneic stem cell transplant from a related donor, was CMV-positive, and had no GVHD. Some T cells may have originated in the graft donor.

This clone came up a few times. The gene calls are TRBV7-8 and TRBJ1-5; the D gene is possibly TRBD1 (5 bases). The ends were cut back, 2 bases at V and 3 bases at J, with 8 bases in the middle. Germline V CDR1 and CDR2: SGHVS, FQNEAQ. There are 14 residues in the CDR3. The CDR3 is CASSLSRDNQPQHF. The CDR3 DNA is TGTGCCAGCAGCTTAAGCAGGGACAATCAGCCCCAGCATTTT. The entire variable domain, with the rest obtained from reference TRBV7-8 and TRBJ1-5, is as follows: GAGVSQSPRYKVAKRGQDVALRCDPISGHVSLFWYQQALGQGPEFLTYFQNEAQLDKSGLPSDRFFAERPEGSVSTLKIQRTQQEDSAVYLCASSLSRDNQPQHFGDGTRLSIL.

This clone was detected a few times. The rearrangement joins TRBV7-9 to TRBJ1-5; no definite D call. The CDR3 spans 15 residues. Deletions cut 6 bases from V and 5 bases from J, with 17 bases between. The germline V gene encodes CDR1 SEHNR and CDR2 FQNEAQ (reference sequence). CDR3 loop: CASSPTSEDHQPQHF. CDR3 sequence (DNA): TGTGCCAGCAGTCCGACTTCGGAGGACCATCAGCCCCAGCATTTT.

CDR3 residues: CASSLDRTDFYGYTF. As DNA, the CDR3 is TGTGCCAGCAGCTTAGACCGGACAGACTTCTATGGCTACACCTTC. The gene calls are TRBV11-2 and TRBJ1-2; possible D gene TRBD1, 6 bases. The CDR3 has 15 amino acids. The germline gives CDR1 SGHAT, CDR2 FQNNGV. Trimming stripped 0 bases from V and 4 bases from J, with 12 bases between.

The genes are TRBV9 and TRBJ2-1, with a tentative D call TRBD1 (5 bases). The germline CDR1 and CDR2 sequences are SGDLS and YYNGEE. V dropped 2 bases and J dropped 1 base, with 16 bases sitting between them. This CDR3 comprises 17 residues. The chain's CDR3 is CASSVLGRAESYNEQFF. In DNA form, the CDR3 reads TGTGCCAGCAGCGTCTTGGGCAGGGCGGAGTCCTACAATGAGCAGTTCTTC.

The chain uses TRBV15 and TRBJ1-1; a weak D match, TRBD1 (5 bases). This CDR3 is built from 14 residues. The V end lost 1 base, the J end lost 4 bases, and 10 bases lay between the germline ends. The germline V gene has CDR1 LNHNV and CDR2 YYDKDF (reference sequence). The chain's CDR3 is CATSRGGGGTEAFF. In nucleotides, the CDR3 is TGTGCCACCAGCAGAGGTGGGGGAGGCACTGAAGCTTTCTTT. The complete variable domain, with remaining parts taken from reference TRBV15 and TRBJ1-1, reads DAMVIQNPRYQVTQFGKPVTLSCSQTLNHNVMYWYQQKSSQAPKLLFHYYDKDFNNEADTPDNFQSRRPNTSFCFLDIRSPGLGDTAMYLCATSRGGGGTEAFFGQGTRLTVV.

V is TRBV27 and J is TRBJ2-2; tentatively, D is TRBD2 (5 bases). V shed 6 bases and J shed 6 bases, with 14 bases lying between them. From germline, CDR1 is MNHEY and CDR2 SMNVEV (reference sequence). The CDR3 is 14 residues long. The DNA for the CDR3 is TGTGCCAGCAGACCGCTCGGGGTTCCCGGGGAGCTGTTTTTT. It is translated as CASRPLGVPGELFF.

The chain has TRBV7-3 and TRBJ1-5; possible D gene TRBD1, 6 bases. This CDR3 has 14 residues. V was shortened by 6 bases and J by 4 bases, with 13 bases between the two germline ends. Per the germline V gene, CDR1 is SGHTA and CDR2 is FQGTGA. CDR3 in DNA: TGTGCCAGCAGTTCAGGACAGCTTAATCAGCCCCAGCATTTT. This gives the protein CASSSGQLNQPQHF.

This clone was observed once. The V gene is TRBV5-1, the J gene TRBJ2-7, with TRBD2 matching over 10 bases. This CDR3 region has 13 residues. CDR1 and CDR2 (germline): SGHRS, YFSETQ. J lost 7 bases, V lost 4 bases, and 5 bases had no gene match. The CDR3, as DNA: TGCGCCAGCAGCCTCCCAGCGGGGGGGGAGCAGTACTTC. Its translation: CASSLPAGGEQYF.

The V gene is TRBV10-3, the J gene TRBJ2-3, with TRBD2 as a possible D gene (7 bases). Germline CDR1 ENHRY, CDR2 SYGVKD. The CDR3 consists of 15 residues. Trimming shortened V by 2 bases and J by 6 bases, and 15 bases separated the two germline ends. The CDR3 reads CAISEPRGGRDTQYF. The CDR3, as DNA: TGTGCCATCAGTGAGCCAAGGGGGGGGCGGGATACGCAGTATTTT.

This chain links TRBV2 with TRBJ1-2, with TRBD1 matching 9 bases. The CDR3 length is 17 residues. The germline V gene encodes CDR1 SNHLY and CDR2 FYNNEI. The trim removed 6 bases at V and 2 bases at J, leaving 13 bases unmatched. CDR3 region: CASSSKTGGGKNYGYTF. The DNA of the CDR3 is TGTGCCAGCAGCTCAAAGACAGGGGGAGGGAAGAACTATGGCTACACCTTC.

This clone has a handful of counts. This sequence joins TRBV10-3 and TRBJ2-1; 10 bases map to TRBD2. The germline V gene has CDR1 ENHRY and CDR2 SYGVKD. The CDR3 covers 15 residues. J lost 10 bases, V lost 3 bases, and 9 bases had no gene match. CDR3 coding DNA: TGTGCCATCAGTGAAATTAGCGGGGGGTCAGAGGAGCAGTTCTTC. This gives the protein CAISEISGGSEEQFF.

CDR3 amino acids: CASSESLGGVDEQYF. For the CDR3, the DNA is TGCGCCAGCAGTGAGTCTCTCGGGGGGGTGGACGAGCAGTACTTC. The chain links TRBV10-2 to TRBJ2-7; the match to TRBD2 covers 8 bases. The germline gives CDR1 WSHSY, CDR2 SAAADI. The V segment lost 0 bases and the J segment 5 bases; nucleotides outside the gene matches: 6. There are 15 residues in the CDR3.

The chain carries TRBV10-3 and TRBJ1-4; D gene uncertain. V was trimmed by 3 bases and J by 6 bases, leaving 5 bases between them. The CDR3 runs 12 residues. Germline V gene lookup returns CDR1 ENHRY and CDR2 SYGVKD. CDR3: CAISEADEKLFF. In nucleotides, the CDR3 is TGTGCCATCAGTGAAGCCGATGAAAAACTGTTTTTT.

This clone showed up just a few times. CDR3 DNA: TGTGCCAGCAGCTTGTTGCGGAGCCCTGAGCCCCAGCATTTT. This gives the protein CASSLLRSPEPQHF. V gene TRBV5-6 combines with J gene TRBJ1-5; D is unclear. Trimming left V 1 base short and J 8 bases short, with 13 bases between. The CDR3 is made up of 14 amino acids. Germline CDR1 SGHDT, CDR2 YYEEEE.

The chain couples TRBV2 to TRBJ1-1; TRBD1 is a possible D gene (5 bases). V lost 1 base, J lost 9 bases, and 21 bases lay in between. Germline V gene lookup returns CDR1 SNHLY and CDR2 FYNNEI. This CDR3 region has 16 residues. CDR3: CASSEEGTGGTGKAFF. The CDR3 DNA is TGTGCCAGCAGTGAAGAGGGGACGGGGGGGACGGGGAAAGCTTTCTTT.

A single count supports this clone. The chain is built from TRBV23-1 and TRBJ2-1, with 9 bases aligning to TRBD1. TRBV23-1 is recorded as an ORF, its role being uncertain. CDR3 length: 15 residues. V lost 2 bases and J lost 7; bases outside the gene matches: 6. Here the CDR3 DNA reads TGCGCCAGCAGTCAAACATATGACAGGGGGAATGAGCAGTTCTTC. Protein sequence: CASSQTYDRGNEQFF.

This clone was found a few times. The CDR3 nucleotides read TGTGCCAGCAGCCAAGATGGAACAGCCTATAATTCACCCCTCCACTTT. Translation gives CASSQDGTAYNSPLHF. This chain connects TRBV4-2 to TRBJ1-6; D call uncertain. CDR3 size: 16 residues. CDR1 is LGHNA, CDR2 YNFKEQ, per germline. The V and J ends lost 0 bases and 2 bases respectively, with 8 bases between them.

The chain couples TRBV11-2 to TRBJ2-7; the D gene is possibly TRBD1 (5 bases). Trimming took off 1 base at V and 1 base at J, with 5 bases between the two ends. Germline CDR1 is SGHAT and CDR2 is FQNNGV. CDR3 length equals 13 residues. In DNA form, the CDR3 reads TGTGCCAGCAGCTTAGCAGGGTCCTACGAGCAGTACTTC. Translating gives CASSLAGSYEQYF.

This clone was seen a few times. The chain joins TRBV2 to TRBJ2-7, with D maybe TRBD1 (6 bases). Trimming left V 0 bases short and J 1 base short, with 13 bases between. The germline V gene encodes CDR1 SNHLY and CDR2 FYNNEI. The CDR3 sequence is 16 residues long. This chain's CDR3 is CASSEALQGLSYEQYF. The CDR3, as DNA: TGTGCCAGCAGTGAAGCGCTACAGGGATTGTCCTACGAGCAGTACTTC.

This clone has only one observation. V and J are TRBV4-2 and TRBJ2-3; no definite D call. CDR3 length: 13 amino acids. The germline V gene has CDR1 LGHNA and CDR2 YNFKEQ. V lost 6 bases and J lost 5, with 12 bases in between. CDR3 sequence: CASSALELDTQYF. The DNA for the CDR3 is TGTGCCAGCAGTGCCCTTGAGCTAGATACGCAGTATTTT.

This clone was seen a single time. The CDR3 DNA follows: TGTGCCAGTAGTATATACAATTTGGAGGGGCTGCGGGGTTCTAACTATGGCTACACCTTC. This sequence encodes CASSIYNLEGLRGSNYGYTF. The chain has TRBV19 and TRBJ1-2; tentative D call: TRBD1 (5 bases). Germline CDR1 is LNHDA and CDR2 is SQIVND (reference sequence). V was shortened by 2 bases and J by 0 bases, with 25 bases between the two germline ends. This CDR3 is 20 amino acids long.

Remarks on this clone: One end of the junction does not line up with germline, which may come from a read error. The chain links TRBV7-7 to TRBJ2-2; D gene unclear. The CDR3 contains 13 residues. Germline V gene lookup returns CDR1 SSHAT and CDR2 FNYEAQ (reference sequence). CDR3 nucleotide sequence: TGTGCTAGCAGCTTGCAGGTTACCGGGGAGCTGTTTTTT. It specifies CASSLQVTGELFF.

CDR3 sequence reads: CASSVERGGLNEQFF. Written as DNA, the CDR3 is TGTGCCAGCAGCGTCGAGCGGGGGGGCCTCAATGAGCAGTTCTTC. The chain joins TRBV9 to TRBJ2-1; 10 nucleotides line up with TRBD2. CDR3 length: 15 residues. Germline V CDR1 and CDR2: SGDLS, YYNGEE. Trimming took 2 bases from V and 6 from J; bases not matched to a gene: 5.

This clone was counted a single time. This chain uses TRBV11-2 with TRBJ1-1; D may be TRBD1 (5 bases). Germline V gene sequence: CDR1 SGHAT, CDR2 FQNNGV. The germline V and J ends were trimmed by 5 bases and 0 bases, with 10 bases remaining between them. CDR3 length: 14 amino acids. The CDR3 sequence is CASSPWGMNTEAFF. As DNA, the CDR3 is TGTGCCAGCAGCCCATGGGGCATGAACACTGAAGCTTTCTTT.

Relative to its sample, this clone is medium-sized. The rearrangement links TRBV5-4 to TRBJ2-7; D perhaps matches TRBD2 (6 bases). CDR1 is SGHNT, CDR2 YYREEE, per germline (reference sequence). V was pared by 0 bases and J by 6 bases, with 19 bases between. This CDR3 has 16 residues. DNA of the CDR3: TGTGCCAGCAGCTTGGACTACGGGACTTCCTTCAGCGAGCAGTACTTC. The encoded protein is CASSLDYGTSFSEQYF.

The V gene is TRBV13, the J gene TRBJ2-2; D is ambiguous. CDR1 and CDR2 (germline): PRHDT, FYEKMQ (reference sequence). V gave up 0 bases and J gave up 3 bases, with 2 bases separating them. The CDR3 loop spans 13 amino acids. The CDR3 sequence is CASSLGDTGELFF. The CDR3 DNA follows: TGTGCCAGCAGCTTAGGCGACACCGGGGAGCTGTTTTTT. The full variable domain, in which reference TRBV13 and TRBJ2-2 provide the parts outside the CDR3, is AAGVIQSPRHLIKEKRETATLKCYPIPRHDTVYWYQQGPGQDPQFLISFYEKMQSDKGSIPDRFSAQQFSDYHSELNMSSLELGDSALYFCASSLGDTGELFFGEGSRLTVL.

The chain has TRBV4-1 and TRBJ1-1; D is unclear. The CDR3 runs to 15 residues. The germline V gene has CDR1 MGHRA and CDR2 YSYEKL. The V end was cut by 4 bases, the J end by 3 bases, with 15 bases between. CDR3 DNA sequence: TGCGCCAGCAGCCGACTAACTATCGCTCACACTGAAGCTTTCTTT. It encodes CASSRLTIAHTEAFF.

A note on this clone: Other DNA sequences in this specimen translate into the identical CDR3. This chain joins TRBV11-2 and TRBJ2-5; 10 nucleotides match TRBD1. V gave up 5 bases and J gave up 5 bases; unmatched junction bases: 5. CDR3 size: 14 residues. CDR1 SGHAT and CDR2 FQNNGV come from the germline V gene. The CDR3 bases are TGTGCCAGCAGCGAGACAGGGGGCTATGAGACCCAGTACTTC. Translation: CASSETGGYETQYF.

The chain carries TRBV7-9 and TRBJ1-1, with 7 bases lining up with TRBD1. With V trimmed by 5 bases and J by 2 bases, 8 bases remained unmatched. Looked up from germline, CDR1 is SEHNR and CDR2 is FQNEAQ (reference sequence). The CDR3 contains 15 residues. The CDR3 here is CASSGIGTANTEAFF. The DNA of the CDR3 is TGTGCCAGCAGCGGTATCGGGACAGCTAACACTGAAGCTTTCTTT.